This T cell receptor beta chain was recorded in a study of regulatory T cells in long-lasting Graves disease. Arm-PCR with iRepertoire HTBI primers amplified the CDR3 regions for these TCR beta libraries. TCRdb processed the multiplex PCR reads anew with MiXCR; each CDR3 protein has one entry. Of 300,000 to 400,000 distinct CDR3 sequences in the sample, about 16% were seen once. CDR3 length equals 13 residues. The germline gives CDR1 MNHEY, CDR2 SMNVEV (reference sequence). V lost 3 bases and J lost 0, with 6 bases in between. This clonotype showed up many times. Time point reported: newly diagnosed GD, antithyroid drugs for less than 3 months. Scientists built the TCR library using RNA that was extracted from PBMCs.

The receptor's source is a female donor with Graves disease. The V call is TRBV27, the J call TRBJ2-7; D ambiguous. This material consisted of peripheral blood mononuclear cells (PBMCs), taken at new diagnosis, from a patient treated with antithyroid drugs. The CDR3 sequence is CASSFAPSYEQYF. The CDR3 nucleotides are TGTGCCAGCAGTTTTGCCCCCTCCTACGAGCAGTACTTC.